This T cell receptor beta chain was captured in a study of T cell changes during pregnancy in multiple sclerosis. The sample holds one count of this clone. CDR3 size: 15 residues. The germline V gene has CDR1 LNHDA and CDR2 SQIVND (reference sequence). Trimming took 5 bases from V and 6 from J, leaving 20 bases between them. This table comes from immunoSEQ multiplex PCR, and its TCRdb copy is limited to in-frame clones, with some not included. Altogether some 41,000 clones are present, 91% being singletons, with the ten largest covering over 0.45%. This material consisted of CD4+ T cells from peripheral blood mononuclear cells, taken in the third trimester of pregnancy. This TCR was recovered from a female donor in good health, enrolled as a control in a pregnancy study. V is TRBV19 and J is TRBJ2-7; D may be TRBD2 (6 bases). As DNA, the CDR3 is TGTGCCAGTAGTCTCCCGGGACTCCGGCCCTCCGAGCAGTACTTC. Translation: CASSLPGLRPSEQYF.